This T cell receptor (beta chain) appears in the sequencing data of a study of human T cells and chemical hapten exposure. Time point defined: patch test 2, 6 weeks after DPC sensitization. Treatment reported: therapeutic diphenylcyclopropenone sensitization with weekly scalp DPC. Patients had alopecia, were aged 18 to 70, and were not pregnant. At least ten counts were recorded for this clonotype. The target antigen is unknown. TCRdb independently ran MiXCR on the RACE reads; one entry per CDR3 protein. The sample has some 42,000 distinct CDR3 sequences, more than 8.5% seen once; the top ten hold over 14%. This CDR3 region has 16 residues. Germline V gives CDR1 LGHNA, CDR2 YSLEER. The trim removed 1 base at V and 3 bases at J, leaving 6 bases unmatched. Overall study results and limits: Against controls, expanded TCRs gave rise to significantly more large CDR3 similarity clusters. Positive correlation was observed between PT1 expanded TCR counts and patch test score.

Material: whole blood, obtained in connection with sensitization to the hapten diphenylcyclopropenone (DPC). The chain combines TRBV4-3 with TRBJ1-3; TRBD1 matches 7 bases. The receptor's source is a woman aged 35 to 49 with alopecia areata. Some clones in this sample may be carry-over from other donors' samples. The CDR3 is CASSQAKGGFGNTIYF. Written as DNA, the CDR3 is TGCGCCAGCAGCCAAGCGAAAGGGGGCTTTGGAAACACCATATATTTT.